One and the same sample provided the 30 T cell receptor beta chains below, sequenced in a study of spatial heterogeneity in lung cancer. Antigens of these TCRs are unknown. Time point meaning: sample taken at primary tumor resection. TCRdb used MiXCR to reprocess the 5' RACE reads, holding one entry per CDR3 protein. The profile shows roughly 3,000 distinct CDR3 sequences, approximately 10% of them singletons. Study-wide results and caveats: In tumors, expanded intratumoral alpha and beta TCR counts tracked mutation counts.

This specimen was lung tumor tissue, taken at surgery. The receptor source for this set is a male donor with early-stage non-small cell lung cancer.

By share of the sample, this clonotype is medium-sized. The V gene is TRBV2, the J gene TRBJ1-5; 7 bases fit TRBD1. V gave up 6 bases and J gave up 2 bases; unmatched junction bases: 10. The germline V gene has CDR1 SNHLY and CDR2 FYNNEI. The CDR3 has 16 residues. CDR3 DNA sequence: TGTGCCAGCAGCGACAGTCCAGGGGGAGGCAATCAGCCCCAGCATTTT. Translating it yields CASSDSPGGGNQPQHF.

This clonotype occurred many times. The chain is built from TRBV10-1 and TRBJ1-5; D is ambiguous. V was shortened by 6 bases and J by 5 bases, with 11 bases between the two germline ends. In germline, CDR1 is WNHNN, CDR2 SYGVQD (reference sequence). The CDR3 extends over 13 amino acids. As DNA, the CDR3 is TGCGCCAGCAGCCTCCCCTCACATCAGCCCCAGCATTTT. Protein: CASSLPSHQPQHF.

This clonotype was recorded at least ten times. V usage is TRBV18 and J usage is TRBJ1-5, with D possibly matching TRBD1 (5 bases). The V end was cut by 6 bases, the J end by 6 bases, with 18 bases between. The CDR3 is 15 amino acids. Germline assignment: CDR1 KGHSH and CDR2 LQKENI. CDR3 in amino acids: CASSPGEGGGQPQHF. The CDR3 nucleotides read TGTGCCAGCTCCCCCGGTGAGGGTGGGGGTCAGCCCCAGCATTTT.

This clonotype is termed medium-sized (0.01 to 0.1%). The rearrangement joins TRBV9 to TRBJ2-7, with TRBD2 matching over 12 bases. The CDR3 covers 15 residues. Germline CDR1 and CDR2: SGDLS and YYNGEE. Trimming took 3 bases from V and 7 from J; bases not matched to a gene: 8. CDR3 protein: CASSGGLAGRGEQYF. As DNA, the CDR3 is TGTGCCAGCAGCGGAGGACTAGCGGGAAGGGGAGAGCAGTACTTC. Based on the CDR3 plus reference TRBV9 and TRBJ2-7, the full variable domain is DSGVTQTPKHLITATGQRVTLRCSPRSGDLSVYWYQQSLDQGLQFLIQYYNGEERAKGNILERFSAQQFPDLHSELNLSSLELGDSALYFCASSGGLAGRGEQYFGPGTRLTVT.

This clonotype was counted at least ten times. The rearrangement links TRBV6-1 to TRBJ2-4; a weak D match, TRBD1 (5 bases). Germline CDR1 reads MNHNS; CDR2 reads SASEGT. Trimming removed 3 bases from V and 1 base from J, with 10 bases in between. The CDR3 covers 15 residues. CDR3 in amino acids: CASSDWTLAKNIQYF. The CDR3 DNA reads TGTGCCAGCAGTGATTGGACACTGGCCAAAAACATTCAGTACTTC.

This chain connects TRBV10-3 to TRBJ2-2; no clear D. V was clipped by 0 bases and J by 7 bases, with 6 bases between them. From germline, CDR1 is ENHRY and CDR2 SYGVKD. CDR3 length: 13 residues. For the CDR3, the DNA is TGTGCCATCAGTGAGTCTCTGGTCGGGGAGCTGTTTTTT. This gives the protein CAISESLVGELFF.

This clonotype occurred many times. Here the CDR3 DNA reads TGTGCCAGCTCACCGGGGCAGTTCACCGGGGAGCTGTTTTTT. This sequence encodes CASSPGQFTGELFF. This chain uses TRBV18 with TRBJ2-2; D is perhaps TRBD1 (5 bases). Trimming cost V 3 bases and J 4 bases, with 9 bases left between them. Germline V gene sequence: CDR1 KGHSH, CDR2 LQKENI. This CDR3 spans 14 amino acids.

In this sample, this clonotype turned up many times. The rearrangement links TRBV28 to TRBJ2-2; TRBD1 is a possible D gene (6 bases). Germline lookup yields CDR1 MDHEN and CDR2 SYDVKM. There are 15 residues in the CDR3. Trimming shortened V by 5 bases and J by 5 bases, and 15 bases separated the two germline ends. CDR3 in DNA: TGTGCCAGCAGTACCCACAGGGTAGGGACCGGGGAGCTGTTTTTT. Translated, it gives CASSTHRVGTGELFF.

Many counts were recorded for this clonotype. The CDR3 region has the DNA TGTGCCAGCAGCTTATTACAGGGTTACTACGAGCAGTACTTC. Its protein is CASSLLQGYYEQYF. The rearrangement joins TRBV11-2 to TRBJ2-7; possibly TRBD1 for D (6 bases). CDR1 is SGHAT, CDR2 FQNNGV, per germline. The CDR3 length is 14 residues. The V end was cut by 2 bases, the J end by 3 bases, with 11 bases between.

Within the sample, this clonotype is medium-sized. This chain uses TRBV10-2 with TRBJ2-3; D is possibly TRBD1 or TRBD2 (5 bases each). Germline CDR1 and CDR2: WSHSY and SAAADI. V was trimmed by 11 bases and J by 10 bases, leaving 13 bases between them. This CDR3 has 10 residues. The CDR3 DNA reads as TGCGCCTCTCGGGGCTCGGCGCAGTATTTT. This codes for CASRGSAQYF.

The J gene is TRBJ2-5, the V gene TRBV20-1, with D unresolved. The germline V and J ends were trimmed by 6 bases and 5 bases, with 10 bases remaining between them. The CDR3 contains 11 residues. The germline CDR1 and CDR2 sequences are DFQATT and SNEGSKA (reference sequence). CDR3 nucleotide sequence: TGCAGTGCCTACGGCTGGGAGACCCAGTACTTC. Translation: CSAYGWETQYF.

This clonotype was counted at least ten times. The CDR3 is CASSSVAGDTQYF. In nucleotides, the CDR3 is TGTGCCAGCAGTTCAGTTGCCGGAGATACGCAGTATTTT. The genes are TRBV5-6 and TRBJ2-3; D remains ambiguous. The CDR3 covers 13 residues. The ends were cut back, 5 bases at V and 5 bases at J, with 12 bases in the middle. Germline values: CDR1 SGHDT, CDR2 YYEEEE.

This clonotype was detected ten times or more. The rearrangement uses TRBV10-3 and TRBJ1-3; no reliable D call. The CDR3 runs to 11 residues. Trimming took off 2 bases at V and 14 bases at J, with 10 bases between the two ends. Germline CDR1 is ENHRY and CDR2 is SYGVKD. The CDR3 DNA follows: TGTGCCATCAGTGAGAAGGCCGTTCTATATTTT. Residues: CAISEKAVLYF.

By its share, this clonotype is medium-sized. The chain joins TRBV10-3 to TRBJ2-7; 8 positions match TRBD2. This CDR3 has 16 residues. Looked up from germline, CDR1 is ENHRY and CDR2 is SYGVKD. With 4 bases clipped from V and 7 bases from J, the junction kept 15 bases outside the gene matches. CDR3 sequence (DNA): TGTGCCATCAGTGGGGGTCTAGCGGGCTTCCTGGGTGAGCAGTACTTC. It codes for CAISGGLAGFLGEQYF.

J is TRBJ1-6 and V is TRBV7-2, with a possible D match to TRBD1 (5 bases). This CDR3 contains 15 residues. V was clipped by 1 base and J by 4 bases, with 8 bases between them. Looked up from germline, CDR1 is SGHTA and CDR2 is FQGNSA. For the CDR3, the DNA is TGTGCCAGCAGCTTAGTTCCAGGGTATAATTCACCCCTCCACTTT. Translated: CASSLVPGYNSPLHF.

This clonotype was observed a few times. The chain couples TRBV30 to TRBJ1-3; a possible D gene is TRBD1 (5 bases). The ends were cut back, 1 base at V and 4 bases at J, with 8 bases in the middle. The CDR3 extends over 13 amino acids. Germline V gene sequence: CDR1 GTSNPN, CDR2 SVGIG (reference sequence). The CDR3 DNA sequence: TGTGCCTGGAGTGACTCAGGGGGAAACACCATATATTTT. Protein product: CAWSDSGGNTIYF.

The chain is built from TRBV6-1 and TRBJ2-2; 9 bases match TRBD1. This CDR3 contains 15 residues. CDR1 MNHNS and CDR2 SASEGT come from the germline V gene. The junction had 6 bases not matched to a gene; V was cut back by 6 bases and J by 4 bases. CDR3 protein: CASRGTGLTTGELFF. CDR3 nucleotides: TGTGCCAGCAGAGGGACAGGGTTGACCACCGGGGAGCTGTTTTTT.

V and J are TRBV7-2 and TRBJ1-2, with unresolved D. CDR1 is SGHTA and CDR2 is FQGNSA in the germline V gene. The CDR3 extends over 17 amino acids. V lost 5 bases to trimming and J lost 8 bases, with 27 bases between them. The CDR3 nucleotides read TGTGCCAGCAGCCCATCGGTTTGGCAGGCCACTAGGCGAGGCTACACCTTC. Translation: CASSPSVWQATRRGYTF.

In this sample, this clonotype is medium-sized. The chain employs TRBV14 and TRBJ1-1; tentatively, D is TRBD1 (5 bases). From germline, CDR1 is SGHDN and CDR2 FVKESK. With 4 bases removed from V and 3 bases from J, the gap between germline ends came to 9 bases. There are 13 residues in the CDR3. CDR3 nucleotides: TGTGCCAGCAGCCTCCTAGGGGACACTGAAGCTTTCTTT. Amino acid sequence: CASSLLGDTEAFF.

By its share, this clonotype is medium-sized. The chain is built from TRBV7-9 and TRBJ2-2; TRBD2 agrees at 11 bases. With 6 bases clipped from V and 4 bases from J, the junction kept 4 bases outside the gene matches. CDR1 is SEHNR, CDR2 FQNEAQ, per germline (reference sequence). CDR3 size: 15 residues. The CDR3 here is CASSSGLAVTGELFF. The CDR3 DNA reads TGTGCCAGCAGTTCGGGACTAGCGGTCACCGGGGAGCTGTTTTTT. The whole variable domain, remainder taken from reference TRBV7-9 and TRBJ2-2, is DTGVSQNPRHKITKRGQNVTFRCDPISEHNRLYWYRQTLGQGPEFLTYFQNEAQLEKSRLLSDRFSAERPKGSFSTLEIQRTEQGDSAMYLCASSSGLAVTGELFFGEGSRLTVL.

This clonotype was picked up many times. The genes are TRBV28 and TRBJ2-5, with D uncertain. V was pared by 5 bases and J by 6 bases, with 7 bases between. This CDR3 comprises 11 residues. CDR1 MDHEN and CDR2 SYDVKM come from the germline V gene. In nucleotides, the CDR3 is TGTGCCAGCAGTCCCCACCAGACCCAGTACTTC. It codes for CASSPHQTQYF. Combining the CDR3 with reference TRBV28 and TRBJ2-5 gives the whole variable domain DVKVTQSSRYLVKRTGEKVFLECVQDMDHENMFWYRQDPGLGLRLIYFSYDVKMKEKGDIPEGYSVSREKKERFSLILESASTNQTSMYLCASSPHQTQYFGPGTRLLVL.

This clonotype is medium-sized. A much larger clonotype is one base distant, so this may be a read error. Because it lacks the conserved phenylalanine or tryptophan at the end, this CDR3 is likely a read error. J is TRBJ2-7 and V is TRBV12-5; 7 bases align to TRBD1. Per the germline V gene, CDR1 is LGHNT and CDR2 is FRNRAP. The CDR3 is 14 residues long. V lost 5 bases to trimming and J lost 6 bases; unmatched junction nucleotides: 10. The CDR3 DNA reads TGTGCTAGTGGTACAGGGACAGTTGGGGCCGAGCAGTACTCC. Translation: CASGTGTVGAEQYS.

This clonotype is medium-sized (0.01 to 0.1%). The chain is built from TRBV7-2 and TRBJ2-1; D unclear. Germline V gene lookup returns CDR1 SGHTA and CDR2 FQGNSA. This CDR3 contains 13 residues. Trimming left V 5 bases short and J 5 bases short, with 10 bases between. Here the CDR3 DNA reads TGTGCCAGCAGCCCTGGTCCAAACAATGAGCAGTTCTTC. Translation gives CASSPGPNNEQFF.

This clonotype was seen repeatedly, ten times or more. In DNA form, the CDR3 reads TGTGCCAGCAGCTTAGGACAGGGGGGCGCGAACACCGGGGAGCTGTTTTTT. It translates to CASSLGQGGANTGELFF. This sequence joins TRBV7-9 and TRBJ2-2; 9 bases map to TRBD1. V was clipped by 1 base and J by 0 bases; unmatched bases: 3. From germline, CDR1 is SEHNR and CDR2 FQNEAQ (reference sequence). CDR3 size: 17 residues.

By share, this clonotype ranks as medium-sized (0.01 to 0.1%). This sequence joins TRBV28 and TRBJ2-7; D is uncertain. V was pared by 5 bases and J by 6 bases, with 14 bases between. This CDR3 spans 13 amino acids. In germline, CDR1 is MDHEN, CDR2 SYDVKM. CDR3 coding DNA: TGTGCCAGCAGTCGTCTCTTCCCTCGCGAGCAGTACTTC. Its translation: CASSRLFPREQYF.

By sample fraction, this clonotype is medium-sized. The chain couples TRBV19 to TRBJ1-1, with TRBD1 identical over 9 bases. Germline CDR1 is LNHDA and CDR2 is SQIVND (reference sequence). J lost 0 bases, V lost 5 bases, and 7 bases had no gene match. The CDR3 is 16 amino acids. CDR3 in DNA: TGTGCCAGTAGTCGATGGACAGGGGCCATGAACACTGAAGCTTTCTTT. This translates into CASSRWTGAMNTEAFF. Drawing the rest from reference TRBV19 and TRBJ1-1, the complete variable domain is DGGITQSPKYLFRKEGQNVTLSCEQNLNHDAMYWYRQDPGQGLRLIYYSQIVNDFQKGDIAEGYSVSREKKESFPLTVTSAQKNPTAFYLCASSRWTGAMNTEAFFGQGTRLTVV.

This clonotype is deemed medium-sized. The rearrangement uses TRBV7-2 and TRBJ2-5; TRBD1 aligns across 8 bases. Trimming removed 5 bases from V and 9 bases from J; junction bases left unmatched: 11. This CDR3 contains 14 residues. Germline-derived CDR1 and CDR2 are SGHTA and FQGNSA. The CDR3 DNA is TGTGCCAGCAGCACTGACCGGGACAGGCGTTCCCAGTACTTC. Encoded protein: CASSTDRDRRSQYF.

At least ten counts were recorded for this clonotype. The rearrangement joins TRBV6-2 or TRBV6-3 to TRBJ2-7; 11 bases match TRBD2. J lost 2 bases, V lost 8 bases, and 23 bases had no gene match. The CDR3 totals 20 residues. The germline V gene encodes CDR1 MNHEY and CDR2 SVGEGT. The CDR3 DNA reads TGTGCCAGCGCTCTGCCCTTACTAGCGGGAGTTCCCAGAGGACCCTACGAGCAGTACTTC. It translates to CASALPLLAGVPRGPYEQYF.

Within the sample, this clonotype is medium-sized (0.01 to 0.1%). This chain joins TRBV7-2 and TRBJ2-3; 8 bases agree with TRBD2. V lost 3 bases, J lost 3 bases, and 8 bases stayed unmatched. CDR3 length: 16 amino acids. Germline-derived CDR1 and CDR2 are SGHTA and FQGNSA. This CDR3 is CASSLESGRRTDTQYF. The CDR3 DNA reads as TGTGCCAGCAGCTTGGAAAGCGGGAGACGAACAGATACGCAGTATTTT.

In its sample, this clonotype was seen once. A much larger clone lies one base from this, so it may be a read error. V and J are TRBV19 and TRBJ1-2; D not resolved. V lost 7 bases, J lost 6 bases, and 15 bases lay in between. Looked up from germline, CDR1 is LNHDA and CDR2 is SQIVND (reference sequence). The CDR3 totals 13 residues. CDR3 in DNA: TGTGCCAGTATTGAAAGACGGATGGATGGCTACACCTTC. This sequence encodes CASIERRMDGYTF.